The sequence of this T cell receptor (beta chain) was determined in a study of response to subunit inactivated influenza vaccine. Broader study findings: That few new T cells are recruited by each seasonal influenza vaccination was the authors' suggestion.

TCRdb ran MiXCR on the RT-PCR reads and lists one entry per CDR3 protein. The sample shows fewer than 750,000 distinct CDR3 sequences, roughly 15% of them seen only once. This clonotype was found a few times. The target antigen is unknown. Germline assignment: CDR1 DFQATT and CDR2 SNEGSKA (reference sequence). The V end lost 7 bases, the J end lost 0 bases, and 6 bases lay between the germline ends. The CDR3 extends over 12 amino acids. The TCR originated in a man in his fifties who received an inactivated influenza vaccine. The chain has TRBV20-1 and TRBJ2-2, with no clear D. This specimen was PBMCs from blood, taken approximately 12 days after vaccination. The CDR3 DNA reads as TGCAGTGTTGCAGCGAACACCGGGGAGCTGTTTTTT. Amino acid sequence: CSVAANTGELFF.